The entry below describes one TCR beta chain. The antigen remains undetermined. About 0.5 to 1 ug RNA was reverse transcribed with random hexamers. TCRdb processed the immunoSEQ multiplex PCR reads anew with MiXCR; each CDR3 protein has one entry. This sample carries 160,000 or so distinct CDR3 sequences, 94% of them seen once, and the ten largest clones take roughly 0.12%. Germline CDR1 SEHNR, CDR2 FQNEAQ (reference sequence). This CDR3 comprises 18 residues. V lost 5 bases to trimming and J lost 10 bases; unmatched junction nucleotides: 16. The sample belongs to a study of CD8 T cells in Susac syndrome. The wider study: Among the Susac syndrome patients sequenced, roughly six had active disease and fewer than 10 were in remission. Study-level results: That the number of individuals in its TCR sequencing and HLA analysis was relatively small was acknowledged by the study.

The authors sequenced TCR beta from blood CD8+ and CD4+ T cells. In contrast to the negatively isolated CD8+ and CD4+ T cells, TEMRA cells were FACS-enriched. The clonotype originates from a human donor with Susac syndrome. The sample was CD4+ T cells from PBMCs. The chain carries TRBV7-9 and TRBJ1-6, with 11 bases identical to TRBD1. The CDR3 coding sequence is TGTGCCAGCAGCGAAGCCCGGGACAGGGGGGCCGAGGGGTCACCCCTCCACTTT. It yields the protein CASSEARDRGAEGSPLHF.